These 15 T cell receptor beta chains share one sample of origin, sequenced in a study of CD8 T cells in ankylosing spondylitis. General study points: In ankylosing spondylitis blood, a motif of eight highly homologous TCR beta variants appeared characteristic.

What these receptors recognize is not known. Via MiXCR, TCRdb re-called the 5' RACE reads, giving one row per CDR3 protein. The data hold about 540,000 distinct CDR3 sequences, with more than 9.5% observed a single time. Sample: blood, either unsorted or a sorted T cell fraction (not recorded which). These receptors originate from a male donor with ankylosing spondylitis.

The table lists this clonotype with many counts. The chain carries TRBV7-8 and TRBJ2-1; 9 nucleotides agree with TRBD2. V dropped 2 bases and J dropped 6; count of bases not matched to a gene: 5. Germline CDR1 is SGHVS and CDR2 is FQNEAQ. The CDR3 totals 15 residues. In DNA, the CDR3 is TGTGCCAGCAGCTTAAGCGGGAGGCTAGGCAATGAGCAGTTCTTC. This translates into CASSLSGRLGNEQFF.

The chain joins TRBV5-1 to TRBJ1-1, with 7 bases matching TRBD1. Per germline, CDR1 SGHRS and CDR2 YFSETQ. There are 15 residues in the CDR3. Trimming cost V 3 bases and J 3 bases; bases outside gene matches: 8. The CDR3 reads CASSSTGAGDTEAFF. The CDR3 nucleotides read TGCGCCAGCAGCTCAACAGGGGCGGGGGACACTGAAGCTTTCTTT.

This clonotype has only a few counts. The gene calls are TRBV24-1 and TRBJ2-3, with a weak D call TRBD2 (6 bases). Germline CDR1 KGHDR, CDR2 SFDVKD. V lost 4 bases and J 0 bases, leaving 10 bases between the germline ends. The CDR3 is 15 amino acids. CDR3 in amino acids: CATSDGRGSTDTQYF. The CDR3 DNA sequence: TGTGCCACCAGTGACGGGCGGGGCAGCACAGATACGCAGTATTTT.

This chain joins TRBV29-1 and TRBJ2-3, with 9 bases fitting TRBD2. The CDR3 extends over 15 amino acids. Unmatched junction bases numbered 16, after V lost 8 bases and J lost 7 bases. Germline V CDR1 and CDR2: SQVTM, ANQGSEA. CDR3 DNA sequence: TGCAGCTCCTCCGAGCGAAGGAGCGGGGGGAATACGCAGTATTTT. Translating it yields CSSSERRSGGNTQYF.

This clonotype was counted only a few times. The chain employs TRBV12-3 or TRBV12-4 and TRBJ1-2, with unresolved D. CDR3 length: 15 residues. The ends were cut back, 2 bases at V and 4 bases at J, with 14 bases in the middle. The CDR3 sequence is CASSLIAVTRYGYTF. DNA for the CDR3: TGTGCCAGCAGTTTAATTGCGGTCACACGCTATGGCTACACCTTC.

This clonotype was found a few times. The rearrangement joins TRBV12-3 or TRBV12-4 to TRBJ1-6; D perhaps matches TRBD1 (5 bases). The CDR3 totals 15 residues. V dropped 3 bases and J dropped 7 bases, with 13 bases sitting between them. The CDR3 region is CASSFYQGSNSPLHF. In nucleotides, the CDR3 is TGTGCCAGCAGTTTTTATCAGGGCTCGAATTCACCCCTCCACTTT.

This clonotype has a handful of counts. The chain joins TRBV12-3 or TRBV12-4 to TRBJ1-3; D is ambiguous. The CDR3 has 11 residues. The V end lost 7 bases, the J end lost 6 bases, and 7 bases lay between the germline ends. The CDR3 DNA reads TGTGCCAGCACGCAGTCAAACACCATATATTTT. Residues: CASTQSNTIYF.

The chain couples TRBV6-1 to TRBJ2-1; maybe TRBD1 (8 bases). The CDR3 has 13 amino acids. CDR1 and CDR2 from the germline V gene are MNHNS and SASEGT. Trimming left V 6 bases short and J 13 bases short, with 19 bases between. The CDR3 region has the DNA TGTGCCAGCAGCCGAGGGACAGGCGGGAGTCAGTTCTTC. This gives the protein CASSRGTGGSQFF.

Many counts were recorded for this clonotype. The chain uses TRBV10-3 and TRBJ1-1; 9 bases agree with TRBD1. Germline V gives CDR1 ENHRY, CDR2 SYGVKD. The CDR3 spans 14 residues. With V trimmed by 10 bases and J by 6 bases, 12 bases remained unmatched. The CDR3 here is CATRNGQGRSEAFF. In DNA form, the CDR3 reads TGTGCCACCAGGAATGGACAGGGGAGATCTGAAGCTTTCTTT.

In this sample, this clonotype turned up a few times. The V call is TRBV9, the J call TRBJ1-2; 8 positions agree with TRBD1. The ends lost 3 bases at V and 7 bases at J; junction bases unmatched: 5. CDR3 length: 13 residues. In germline, CDR1 is SGDLS, CDR2 YYNGEE. In nucleotides, the CDR3 is TGTGCCAGCAGCGGCTCAGGGGGCCCTGGCTACACCTTC. This gives the protein CASSGSGGPGYTF.

This clonotype occurred a few times. The V gene is TRBV20-1, the J gene TRBJ2-7, with TRBD1 as a possible D gene (6 bases). The CDR3 length is 13 residues. Trimming cost V 2 bases and J 7 bases, with 15 bases left between them. Germline CDR1 reads DFQATT; CDR2 reads SNEGSKA (reference sequence). This chain's CDR3 is CSARLSRGGEQYF. The CDR3 DNA sequence: TGCAGTGCTAGATTAAGCCGAGGGGGAGAGCAGTACTTC.

The V and J genes are TRBV27 and TRBJ1-5; D is possibly TRBD1 (5 bases). The V gene lost 6 bases and the J gene lost 1 base, with 16 bases spanning the gap. Germline values: CDR1 MNHEY, CDR2 SMNVEV (reference sequence). The CDR3 totals 16 residues. The CDR3 is CASRVGAGSSNQPQHF. CDR3 sequence (DNA): TGTGCCAGCAGGGTAGGGGCAGGGTCGAGCAATCAGCCCCAGCATTTT.

This chain uses TRBV7-2 with TRBJ1-6; a weak D match, TRBD1 (5 bases). CDR3 length: 15 amino acids. The V end lost 9 bases, the J end lost 4 bases, and 16 bases lay between the germline ends. The germline gives CDR1 SGHTA, CDR2 FQGNSA. The CDR3 sequence: CASTRDGGYNSPLHF. The CDR3 DNA reads as TGTGCCAGTACCAGGGACGGGGGTTATAATTCACCCCTCCACTTT.

This clonotype was observed a few times. This chain joins TRBV29-1 and TRBJ2-7; the D is unclear. The CDR3 has 12 amino acids. The V gene's germline CDR1 is SQVTM and CDR2 ANQGSEA. V shed 4 bases and J shed 0 bases, with 7 bases lying between them. The CDR3 DNA reads as TGCAGCGTTGTAGTAAGCTCCTACGAGCAGTACTTC. This sequence encodes CSVVVSSYEQYF.

This clonotype was observed a handful of times. The chain employs TRBV5-1 and TRBJ2-1; no firm D call. This CDR3 spans 17 amino acids. V shed 4 bases and J shed 0 bases, with 17 bases lying between them. Germline lookup yields CDR1 SGHRS and CDR2 YFSETQ. The CDR3 nucleotides are TGCGCCAGCAGCCCCGGGTTAGCACAAAACTCCTACAATGAGCAGTTCTTC. It codes for CASSPGLAQNSYNEQFF.